This is a list of T cell receptor beta chains from one sample in a study of cytomegalovirus exposure and HLA in healthy donors. Profiled with immunoSEQ multiplex PCR; TCRdb holds only in-frame clones, not every one. The table shows about 360,000 clones, with roughly 88% occurring only once. What was sequenced was PBMCs. These receptors all come from a woman younger than 35 in good health and CMV-seronegative. The CDR3 runs from the conserved cysteine through the conserved F or W. The D gene is left open where the match is weak. The size field is filled for only some rows; it gives once, few, many or a size class.

>TRBV27|.|TRBJ2-7|.
CASSLEDREDSYEQYF
TGTGCCAGCAGTTTAGAAGATAGGGAGGATTCCTACGAGCAGTACTTC
>TRBV5-1|TRBD1|TRBJ2-2|.
CASSPDRGSTGELFF
TGCGCCAGCAGCCCAGACAGGGGCAGCACCGGGGAGCTGTTTTTT
>TRBV28|TRBD1|TRBJ2-7|.
CASSPARQGINEQYF
TGTGCCAGCAGCCCTGCCCGACAGGGCATCAACGAGCAGTACTTC
>TRBV6-5|.|TRBJ2-7|once
CASRRDGSSYEQYF
TGTGCCAGCAGGCGAGACGGGAGCTCCTACGAGCAGTACTTC
>TRBV18|TRBD1|TRBJ2-1|.
CASSPYRGNDEQFF
TGTGCCAGCTCACCGTACAGGGGCAACGATGAGCAGTTCTTC
>TRBV11-1|.|TRBJ2-7|.
CASSLGSGTAGPYEQYF
TGTGCCAGCAGCTTGGGATCCGGGACAGCGGGCCCCTACGAGCAGTACTTC
>TRBV19|.|TRBJ2-5|.
CASSMGRGETQYF
TGTGCCAGTAGTATGGGACGGGGGGAGACCCAGTACTTC
>TRBV6-5|.|TRBJ1-1|.
CASSPTGANTEAFF
TGTGCCAGCAGTCCCACTGGAGCTAACACTGAAGCTTTCTTT
>TRBV27|TRBD1|TRBJ2-1|.
CASSLSTGAYNEQFF
TGTGCCAGCAGTCTGTCGACAGGGGCCTACAATGAGCAGTTCTTC
>TRBV6-1|.|TRBJ1-6|.
CASRETGNSPLHF
TGTGCCAGCAGGGAAACAGGGAATTCACCCCTCCACTTT
>TRBV15|.|TRBJ1-5|.
CATSRVLGTGWEPQHF
TGTGCCACCAGCAGAGTTTTGGGAACAGGGTGGGAGCCCCAGCATTTT
>TRBV7-9|TRBD2|TRBJ2-4|.
CASSPGLAGRSRAKNIQYF
TGTGCCAGCAGCCCAGGACTAGCGGGGCGTAGCAGGGCCAAAAACATTCAGTACTTC
>TRBV5-1|.|TRBJ2-3|.
CASSLDRVADTQYF
TGCGCCAGCAGCTTGGACAGGGTCGCAGATACGCAGTATTTT
>TRBV19|TRBD2|TRBJ2-1|once
CASIMSGGPYNEQFF
TGTGCCAGTATCATGAGCGGGGGACCCTACAATGAGCAGTTCTTC
>TRBV7-6|.|TRBJ2-3|.
CASSLGTGTDTQYF
TGTGCCAGCAGCTTAGGGACAGGCACAGATACGCAGTATTTT
>TRBV9|.|TRBJ2-7|.
CASSPGTLSEQYF
TGTGCCAGCAGCCCGGGGACTCTTTCCGAGCAGTACTTC
>TRBV7-9|.|TRBJ2-3|.
CASTLLTDTQYF
TGTGCCAGCACCCTCCTCACAGATACGCAGTATTTT
>TRBV28|TRBD2|TRBJ2-7|.
CASSILREGEQYF
TGTGCCAGCAGTATCCTCCGGGAGGGAGAGCAGTACTTC
>TRBV5-4|TRBD1|TRBJ2-3|.
CASSLDRGFSGDTQYF
TGTGCCAGCAGCTTGGACAGGGGATTCTCTGGAGATACGCAGTATTTT
>TRBV2|.|TRBJ2-2|.
CASSRLESYTGELFF
TGTGCCAGCAGTAGGTTGGAGAGCTACACCGGGGAGCTGTTTTTT
>TRBV6-5|.|TRBJ1-2|.
CASSYSLGQGTRYTF
TGTGCCAGCAGTTACTCGTTAGGCCAGGGAACAAGGTACACCTTC
>TRBV11-2|TRBD2|TRBJ2-5|.
CASSSGGGRGETQYF
TGTGCCAGCAGCTCCGGCGGGGGACGGGGGGAGACCCAGTACTTC
>TRBV7-7|TRBD1|TRBJ2-1|.
CASSLGTGANEQFF
TGTGCCAGCAGCTTAGGGACAGGGGCCAATGAGCAGTTCTTC
>TRBV6-1|TRBD1|TRBJ1-2|.
CASSDPGQANYGYTF
TGTGCCAGCAGTGACCCGGGACAGGCTAACTATGGCTACACCTTC
>TRBV7-9|TRBD1|TRBJ2-5|.
CASSRTGTGKETQYF
TGTGCCAGCAGCCGTACCGGGACAGGGAAAGAGACCCAGTACTTC
>TRBV20-1|.|TRBJ2-3|once
CSAESNTQYF
TGCAGTGCTGAGTCGAATACGCAGTATTTT
>TRBV19|.|TRBJ1-5|.
CASSIDREDPLSNQPQHF
TGTGCCAGTAGTATAGATCGTGAGGATCCGCTTAGCAATCAGCCCCAGCATTTT
>TRBV18|TRBD2|TRBJ2-7|.
CASSFARLAGSYEQYF
TGTGCCAGCTCCTTCGCAAGGCTAGCGGGGTCTTACGAGCAGTACTTC
>TRBV28|.|TRBJ2-7|.
CASSYLEYEQYF
TGTGCCAGCAGTTATCTAGAATACGAGCAGTACTTC
>TRBV5-1|TRBD1|TRBJ1-1|.
CASSTQGDTEAFF
TGCGCCAGCAGTACCCAGGGGGACACTGAAGCTTTCTTT
>TRBV19|TRBD2|TRBJ2-7|.
CASSNTGLAYHEQYF
TGTGCCAGTAGTAACACGGGACTAGCGTACCACGAGCAGTACTTC
>TRBV25-1|.|TRBJ1-6|few
CASSESGRGWENSPLHF
TGTGCCAGCAGTGAATCAGGGAGGGGATGGGAGAATTCACCCCTCCACTTT
>TRBV7-8|.|TRBJ1-5|.
CASSLELGYGQPQHF
TGTGCCAGCAGCTTAGAACTGGGCTACGGACAGCCCCAGCATTTT
>TRBV7-7|.|TRBJ2-7|.
CASSLFPGDTYEQYF
TGTGCCAGCAGCTTATTTCCAGGGGACACCTACGAGCAGTACTTC
>TRBV28|TRBD2|TRBJ2-3|.
CATGLAGGPQDTQYF
TGTGCCACGGGACTAGCGGGGGGGCCCCAAGATACGCAGTATTTT
>TRBV28|.|TRBJ1-3|.
CASSHGTPASGNTIYF
TGTGCCAGCAGCCACGGGACACCCGCCTCTGGAAACACCATATATTTT